This TCR beta chain was found in a study of molecular identifiers for immune sequencing clone quantification (dated by TCRdb to 2017 to 2018). Background on the whole study: For a replicate experiment, RNA from roughly 20,000 or 100,000 naive CD8 T cells was divided into five aliquots, and four of the five aliquots were sequenced. This methods study benchmarked molecular-identifier clustering-based TCR repertoire sequencing (MIDCIRS) and TCR RNA copy counting, using CD8 T cells to do so. Results and caveats for the whole study, not just this receptor: In CMV-specific effector cells, clones with more than 20 RNA copies accounted for over 99% of molecules, whereas in naive cells such clones accounted for under 1%. Spiked-in Jurkat TCR RNA equal to a single cell's worth was reported to be detectable even within 1,100,000 naive CD8 T cells. Modeling estimated 2.5 to 3 recovered TCR RNA copies per cell, compared with about 10 by digital PCR, which implies roughly 27% capture efficiency. The naive libraries included spiked-in Jurkat TCR RNA (10 copies' worth), and this Jurkat TCR RNA is not part of the donor repertoire. Highly expanded clone sizes could be underestimated if identical TCR molecules share a barcode. When barcode sub-clustering was omitted, TCR diversity was inflated by chimeric consensus sequences, with chimeras reaching as high as 47%.

Libraries came from PCR. TCRdb names Illumina HiSeq 4000 as the instrument used. Bulk TCR libraries were prepared as previously described, using TCR primers listed in Table S5. Total RNA was purified with the Qiagen AllPrep DNA/RNA kit. Before any analysis, reads coming from multiple sequencing runs of the same library were combined into one pool. As for the original processing: Reads were retained only if their TCR constant sequence matched exactly, and those retained reads were trimmed to 150 nt and grouped according to their 12-nt molecular barcodes. Reads inside each barcode group were sub-clustered using a 15% Levenshtein threshold, and a quality-weighted consensus sequence was constructed for each RNA molecule. Non-functional sequences were removed, as were lower-count sequences one edit away from another. Based on a fit of two negative binomial distributions, barcode sub-clusters having less than 20% of the maximum read count were discarded. The public reads were reprocessed in TCRdb via fastp at Q25 and MiXCR, keeping in-frame beta chains. Each CDR3 protein appears once, grouped with its most common genes and DNA. TCRdb's processing, not the authors' own work, is the source of the V and J calls. Within this sample are around 40,000 distinct CDR3 sequences, with approximately 21% of them counted one time only. The ten most abundant clones make up about 1.1% of the sample.

Libraries of naive CD8 T cells were built from approximately 20,000 to 1,000,000 sorted cells, with 10%, 30% or 50% of the purified RNA used. On a BD FACSAria II, naive CD8 T cells were FACS-sorted as CD8+CD4-CCR7+CD45RA+ and collected into RLT Plus buffer. To test detection sensitivity, Jurkat RNA equivalent to approximately ten TCR copies was spiked into samples of roughly 17,000-1,000,000 naive CD8 T cells. Enrichment of CD8 T cells was done with RosetteSep CD8+ T Cell Enrichment Cocktail plus Ficoll-Paque, and ACK red cell lysis came afterward. Taken from the germline V gene, the CDR1 and CDR2 loops are SNHLY and FYNNEI. The CDR3, cysteine through phenylalanine, is 12 amino acids long. The only DNA kept is the CDR3, 36 bases in frame from the first base. The junction shows trimming of 8 bases on V and 7 bases on J, plus 15 bases between the germline ends. Ten or more counts support this clonotype. Its antigen specificity is not known. Nothing much larger sits one base from this clone, and base qualities are not available.

The chain was built from TRBV2 and TRBJ2-7, with TRBD2 perhaps the D gene, on 5 matching bases. Sequences were obtained from naive CD8+ T cells from blood, with Jurkat cell RNA spiked in. The sample's cell subset or site label is to be understood as: FACS-sorted CD8+CD4-CCR7+CD45RA+ naive T cells. The sequence was obtained from a human donor in good health. Some libraries in this study had Jurkat cell RNA spiked in. The CDR3 here reads CASRSYSGEQYF. The bases are TGTGCCAGCCGCAGCTATTCGGGAGAGCAGTACTTC.